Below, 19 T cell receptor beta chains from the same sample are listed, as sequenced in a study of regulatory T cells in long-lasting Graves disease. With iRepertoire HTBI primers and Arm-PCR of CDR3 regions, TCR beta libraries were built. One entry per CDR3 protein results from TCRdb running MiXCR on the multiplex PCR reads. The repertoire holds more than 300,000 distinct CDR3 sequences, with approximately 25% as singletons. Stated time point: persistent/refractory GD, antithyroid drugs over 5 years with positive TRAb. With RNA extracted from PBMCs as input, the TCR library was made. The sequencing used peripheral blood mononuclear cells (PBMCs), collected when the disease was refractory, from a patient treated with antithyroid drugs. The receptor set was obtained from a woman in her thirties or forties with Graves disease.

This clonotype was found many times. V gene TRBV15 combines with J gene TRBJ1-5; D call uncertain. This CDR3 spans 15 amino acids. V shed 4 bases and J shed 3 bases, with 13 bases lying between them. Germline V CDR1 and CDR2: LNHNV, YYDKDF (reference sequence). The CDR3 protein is CATSKPPGFNQPQHF. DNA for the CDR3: TGTGCCACCAGCAAACCCCCAGGTTTCAATCAGCCCCAGCATTTT.

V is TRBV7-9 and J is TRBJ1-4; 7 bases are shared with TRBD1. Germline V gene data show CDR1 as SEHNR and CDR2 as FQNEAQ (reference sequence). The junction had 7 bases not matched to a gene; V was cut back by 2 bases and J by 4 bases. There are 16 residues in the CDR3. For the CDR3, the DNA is TGTGCCAGCAGCTTAATAACGGGACAGATTAATGAAAAACTGTTTTTT. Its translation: CASSLITGQINEKLFF. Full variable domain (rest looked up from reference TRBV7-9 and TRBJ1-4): DTGVSQNPRHKITKRGQNVTFRCDPISEHNRLYWYRQTLGQGPEFLTYFQNEAQLEKSRLLSDRFSAERPKGSFSTLEIQRTEQGDSAMYLCASSLITGQINEKLFFGSGTQLSVL.

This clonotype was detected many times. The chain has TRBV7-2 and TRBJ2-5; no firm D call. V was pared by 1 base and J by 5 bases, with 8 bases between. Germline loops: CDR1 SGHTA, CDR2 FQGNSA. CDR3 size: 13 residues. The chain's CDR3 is CASSLGPRETQYF. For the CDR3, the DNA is TGTGCCAGCAGCTTAGGACCGAGGGAGACCCAGTACTTC.

The CDR3 protein is CASSQHPFGGNTEAFF. CDR3 bases: TGCGCCAGCAGCCAACACCCATTTGGGGGTAACACTGAAGCTTTCTTT. V gene TRBV4-1 combines with J gene TRBJ1-1, with D tentatively TRBD1 (5 bases). Per germline, CDR1 MGHRA and CDR2 YSYEKL. Trimming pared 2 bases from V and 2 bases from J, leaving 15 bases between. This CDR3 spans 16 amino acids.

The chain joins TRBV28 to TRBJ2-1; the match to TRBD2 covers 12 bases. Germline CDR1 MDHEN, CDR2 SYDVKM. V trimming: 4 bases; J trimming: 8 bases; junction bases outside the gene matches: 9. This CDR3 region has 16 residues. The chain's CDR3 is CASSSRLAGESDEQFF. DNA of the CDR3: TGTGCCAGCAGTTCGAGACTAGCGGGAGAAAGCGATGAGCAGTTCTTC.

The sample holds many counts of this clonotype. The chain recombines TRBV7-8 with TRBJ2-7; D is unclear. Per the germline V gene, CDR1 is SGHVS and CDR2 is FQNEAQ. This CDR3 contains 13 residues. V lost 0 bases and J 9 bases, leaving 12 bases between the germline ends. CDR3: CASSLASPASQYF. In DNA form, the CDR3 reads TGTGCCAGCAGCTTAGCTTCCCCAGCGTCGCAGTACTTC. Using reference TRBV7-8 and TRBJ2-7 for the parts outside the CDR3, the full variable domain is GAGVSQSPRYKVAKRGQDVALRCDPISGHVSLFWYQQALGQGPEFLTYFQNEAQLDKSGLPSDRFFAERPEGSVSTLKIQRTQQEDSAVYLCASSLASPASQYFGPGTRLTVT.

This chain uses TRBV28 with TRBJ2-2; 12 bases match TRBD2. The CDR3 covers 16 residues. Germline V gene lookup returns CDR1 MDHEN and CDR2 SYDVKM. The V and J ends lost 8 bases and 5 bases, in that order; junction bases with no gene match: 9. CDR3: CASGRLAGVWTGELFF. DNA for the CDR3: TGTGCCAGCGGTCGACTAGCGGGAGTATGGACCGGGGAGCTGTTTTTT.

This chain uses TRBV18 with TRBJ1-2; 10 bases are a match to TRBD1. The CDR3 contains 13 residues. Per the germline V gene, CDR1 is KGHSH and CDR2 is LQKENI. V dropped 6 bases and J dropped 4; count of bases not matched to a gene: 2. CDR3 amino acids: CASSGTGVYGYTF. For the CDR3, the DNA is TGTGCCAGCTCCGGGACAGGGGTCTATGGCTACACCTTC.

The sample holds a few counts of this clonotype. The CDR3 DNA follows: TGCGCCAGCAGCCGGAATTATGGCAATCAGCCCCAGCATTTT. Encoded protein: CASSRNYGNQPQHF. The chain has TRBV4-1 and TRBJ1-5, with no clear D. The germline V and J ends were trimmed by 4 bases and 2 bases, with 9 bases remaining between them. Germline assignment: CDR1 MGHRA and CDR2 YSYEKL. The CDR3 spans 14 residues.

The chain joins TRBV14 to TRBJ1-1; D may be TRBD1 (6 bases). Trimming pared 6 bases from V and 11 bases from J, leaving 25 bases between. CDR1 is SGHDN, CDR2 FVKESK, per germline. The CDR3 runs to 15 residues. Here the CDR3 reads CASRQQSQPGTSAFF. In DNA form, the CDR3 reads TGTGCCAGCAGACAACAATCCCAGCCGGGGACATCGGCTTTCTTT. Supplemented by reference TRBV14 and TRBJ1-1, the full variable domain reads EAGVTQFPSHSVIEKGQTVTLRCDPISGHDNLYWYRRVMGKEIKFLLHFVKESKQDESGMPNNRFLAERTGGTYSTLKVQPAELEDSGVYFCASRQQSQPGTSAFFGQGTRLTVV.

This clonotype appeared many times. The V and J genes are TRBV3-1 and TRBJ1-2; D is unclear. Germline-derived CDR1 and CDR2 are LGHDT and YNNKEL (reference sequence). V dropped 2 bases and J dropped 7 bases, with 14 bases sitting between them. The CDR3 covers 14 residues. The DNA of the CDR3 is TGTGCCAGCAGCCAAACGGGATTCTGGAGTGGCTACACCTTC. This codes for CASSQTGFWSGYTF. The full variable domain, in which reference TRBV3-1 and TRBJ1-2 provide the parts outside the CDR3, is DTAVSQTPKYLVTQMGNDKSIKCEQNLGHDTMYWYKQDSKKFLKIMFSYNNKELIINETVPNRFSPKSPDKAHLNLHINSLELGDSAVYFCASSQTGFWSGYTFGSGTRLTVV.

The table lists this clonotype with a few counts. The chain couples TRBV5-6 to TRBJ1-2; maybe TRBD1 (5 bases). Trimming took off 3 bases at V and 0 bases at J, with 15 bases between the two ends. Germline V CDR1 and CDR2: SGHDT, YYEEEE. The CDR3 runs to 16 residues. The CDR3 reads CASSWVGDSPNYGYTF. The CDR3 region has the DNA TGTGCCAGCAGCTGGGTGGGCGACAGCCCTAACTATGGCTACACCTTC.

The CDR3 sequence: CASRGGPYEQYF. The CDR3 DNA sequence: TGTGCCAGCAGGGGTGGACCCTACGAGCAGTACTTC. This chain uses TRBV6-1 with TRBJ2-7; D unclear. CDR3 length equals 12 residues. Trimming removed 6 bases at V and 2 bases at J, with 8 bases between. Germline CDR1 and CDR2: MNHNS and SASEGT.

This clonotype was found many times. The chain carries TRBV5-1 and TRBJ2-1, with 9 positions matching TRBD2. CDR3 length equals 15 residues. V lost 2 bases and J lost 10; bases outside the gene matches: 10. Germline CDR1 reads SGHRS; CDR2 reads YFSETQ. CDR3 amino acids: CASSFGGLARDEQFF. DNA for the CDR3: TGCGCCAGCAGCTTCGGAGGACTAGCGAGAGACGAGCAGTTCTTC. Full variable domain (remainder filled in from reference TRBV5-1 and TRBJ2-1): KAGVTQTPRYLIKTRGQQVTLSCSPISGHRSVSWYQQTPGQGLQFLFEYFSETQRNKGNFPGRFSGRQFSNSRSEMNVSTLELGDSALYLCASSFGGLARDEQFFGPGTRLTVL.

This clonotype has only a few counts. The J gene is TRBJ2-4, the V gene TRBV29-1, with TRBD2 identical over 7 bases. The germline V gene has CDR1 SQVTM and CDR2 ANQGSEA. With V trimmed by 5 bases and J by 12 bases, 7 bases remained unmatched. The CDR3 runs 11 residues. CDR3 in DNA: TGCAGCGTTTCGTCCCTAGCGGATCAGTACTTC. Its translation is CSVSSLADQYF.

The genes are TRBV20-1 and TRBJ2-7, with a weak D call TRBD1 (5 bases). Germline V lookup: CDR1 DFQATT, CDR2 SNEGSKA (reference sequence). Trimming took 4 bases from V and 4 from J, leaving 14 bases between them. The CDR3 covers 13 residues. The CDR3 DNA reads TGCAGTGCTACCCCCTCAGGGTGGTACGAGCAGTACTTC. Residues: CSATPSGWYEQYF.

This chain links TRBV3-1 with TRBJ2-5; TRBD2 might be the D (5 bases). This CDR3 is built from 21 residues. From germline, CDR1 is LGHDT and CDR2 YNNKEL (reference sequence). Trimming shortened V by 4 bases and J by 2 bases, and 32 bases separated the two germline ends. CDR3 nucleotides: TGTGCCAGCAGCCCTGCCAAAGGTCGGGGAAGTACGGGCCAACTACAAGAGACCCAGTACTTC. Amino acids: CASSPAKGRGSTGQLQETQYF.

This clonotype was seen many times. DNA of the CDR3: TGTGCCAGCGCAACAACAACTCAGGGGGCGTGGGGCTATGGCTACACCTTC. Protein: CASATTTQGAWGYGYTF. The chain is built from TRBV28 and TRBJ1-2, with 8 nucleotides matching TRBD1. The CDR3 has 17 residues. Germline-derived CDR1 and CDR2 are MDHEN and SYDVKM. Germline trimming cut 8 bases from V and 4 bases from J; bases unmatched to any gene: 18.

In DNA form, the CDR3 reads TGTGCCAGCAGCCAAGATCCGACAGGGGGGGGCAAAAACATTCAGTACTTC. Protein product: CASSQDPTGGGKNIQYF. This rearrangement joins TRBV3-1 to TRBJ2-4; 9 bases line up with TRBD1. V dropped 0 bases and J dropped 3; count of bases not matched to a gene: 6. Looked up from germline, CDR1 is LGHDT and CDR2 is YNNKEL (reference sequence). CDR3 length equals 17 residues.